This is a list of T cell receptor beta chains from one sample in a study of patients and donors after allogeneic stem cell transplantation. A single record per CDR3 protein comes from TCRdb applying MiXCR to the RT-PCR reads. The sample has some 90,000 distinct CDR3 sequences; about 44% are singletons. The specimen sequenced was blood, either unsorted or a sorted T cell fraction (not recorded which). The origin of the receptors is a human donor who was either an allogeneic HSCT recipient or a stem cell or donor lymphocyte infusion donor (not recorded which). It is not recorded whose cells these are; they may come from a transplant donor. Both conserved end residues are part of each CDR3. Fields, in order: CDR3 protein, CDR3 DNA, D gene, clone size, J gene, V gene. D genes are given only for firm matches. Expanded clones are given a class, and other clones once, few, many or no size at all.

CDR3 protein: CATSVSRSDTEAFF
CDR3 DNA: TGTGCCACCAGCGTAAGCCGTTCTGACACTGAAGCTTTCTTT
D gene: -
clone size: -
J gene: TRBJ1-1
V gene: TRBV15

CDR3 protein: CAISGYLGLDGYTF
CDR3 DNA: TGTGCCATCAGTGGGTATCTGGGTCTCGATGGCTACACCTTC
D gene: -
clone size: -
J gene: TRBJ1-2
V gene: TRBV10-3

CDR3 protein: CSFRSGENYEQYF
CDR3 DNA: TGCAGCTTCCGATCTGGGGAGAACTACGAGCAGTACTTC
D gene: -
clone size: -
J gene: TRBJ2-7
V gene: TRBV29-1

CDR3 protein: CASSPIRSGNTEAFF
CDR3 DNA: TGTGCCAGCAGCCCCATAAGGTCGGGAAACACTGAAGCTTTCTTT
D gene: -
clone size: few
J gene: TRBJ1-1
V gene: TRBV7-8

CDR3 protein: CSAQTGAINEAFF
CDR3 DNA: TGCAGTGCCCAAACGGGGGCAATTAACGAAGCTTTCTTT
D gene: -
clone size: few
J gene: TRBJ1-1
V gene: TRBV20-1

CDR3 protein: CASTLGGAGNTIYF
CDR3 DNA: TGTGCCAGCACCCTGGGGGGTGCTGGAAACACCATATATTTT
D gene: -
clone size: -
J gene: TRBJ1-3
V gene: TRBV12-3/TRBV12-4

CDR3 protein: CASSPSQTAFIRGDYGYTF
CDR3 DNA: TGTGCCAGCTCACCTTCTCAGACGGCGTTTATTAGGGGTGACTATGGCTACACCTTC
D gene: -
clone size: -
J gene: TRBJ1-2
V gene: TRBV18

CDR3 protein: CASSPTLGGDSPLHF
CDR3 DNA: TGTGCCAGCAGCCCCACCCTGGGGGGTGATTCACCCCTCCACTTT
D gene: -
clone size: -
J gene: TRBJ1-6
V gene: TRBV7-2

CDR3 protein: CASSQLDLNQPQHF
CDR3 DNA: TGTGCCAGCAGTCAACTCGACCTTAATCAGCCCCAGCATTTT
D gene: -
clone size: -
J gene: TRBJ1-5
V gene: TRBV28

CDR3 protein: CASSIGLMNTEAFF
CDR3 DNA: TGTGCCAGCAGCATAGGGTTAATGAACACTGAAGCTTTCTTT
D gene: -
clone size: -
J gene: TRBJ1-1
V gene: TRBV7-2

CDR3 protein: CASSLRGMGTDTQYF
CDR3 DNA: TGTGCCAGCAGTTTACGGGGGATGGGGACAGATACGCAGTATTTT
D gene: -
clone size: -
J gene: TRBJ2-3
V gene: TRBV28

CDR3 protein: CASSKAVTGRCNQPQHF
CDR3 DNA: TGTGCCAGCAGCAAAGCGGTAACAGGCAGATGCAATCAGCCCCAGCATTTT
D gene: -
clone size: -
J gene: TRBJ1-5
V gene: TRBV21-1

CDR3 protein: CASSPGPYGNQPQHF
CDR3 DNA: TGTGCCAGCAGCCCGGGACCTTACGGCAATCAGCCCCAGCATTTT
D gene: -
clone size: -
J gene: TRBJ1-5
V gene: TRBV7-2

CDR3 protein: CASSVSLSYEQYF
CDR3 DNA: TGTGCCAGTAGTGTCTCCCTCTCCTACGAGCAGTACTTC
D gene: -
clone size: -
J gene: TRBJ2-7
V gene: TRBV19

CDR3 protein: CASSQEPGHTYTEAFF
CDR3 DNA: TGCGCCAGCAGCCAGGAACCGGGACATACGTACACTGAAGCTTTCTTT
D gene: -
clone size: -
J gene: TRBJ1-1
V gene: TRBV4-1

CDR3 protein: CASSLGTSVYLYQETQYF
CDR3 DNA: TGTGCCAGCAGCTTAGGGACTAGCGTTTACCTCTACCAAGAGACCCAGTACTTC
D gene: TRBD2
clone size: -
J gene: TRBJ2-5
V gene: TRBV7-2

CDR3 protein: CASSLIRGETQYF
CDR3 DNA: TGTGCCAGCAGTCTCATCAGGGGGGAGACCCAGTACTTC
D gene: TRBD1
clone size: -
J gene: TRBJ2-5
V gene: TRBV27

CDR3 protein: CASAQASGNTIYF
CDR3 DNA: TGTGCCAGCGCACAGGCCTCTGGAAACACCATATATTTT
D gene: -
clone size: -
J gene: TRBJ1-3
V gene: TRBV25-1

CDR3 protein: CASRLDREDQPQHF
CDR3 DNA: TGTGCCAGCAGGTTAGACAGGGAAGATCAGCCCCAGCATTTT
D gene: TRBD1
clone size: -
J gene: TRBJ1-5
V gene: TRBV6-2/TRBV6-3

CDR3 protein: CSVRGQFTDTQYF
CDR3 DNA: TGCAGCGTTAGGGGACAGTTCACAGATACGCAGTATTTT
D gene: TRBD1
clone size: -
J gene: TRBJ2-3
V gene: TRBV29-1

CDR3 protein: CASSVTGDTYEQYF
CDR3 DNA: TGTGCCAGCAGCGTGACAGGGGATACCTACGAGCAGTACTTC
D gene: TRBD1
clone size: few
J gene: TRBJ2-7
V gene: TRBV16

CDR3 protein: CASSSRVGDTQYF
CDR3 DNA: TGTGCCAGCAGCTCTCGTGTAGGAGATACGCAGTATTTT
D gene: -
clone size: -
J gene: TRBJ2-3
V gene: TRBV7-2

CDR3 protein: CSARDQGGLYEQYF
CDR3 DNA: TGCAGTGCTAGAGATCAGGGGGGGTTATACGAGCAGTACTTC
D gene: -
clone size: -
J gene: TRBJ2-7
V gene: TRBV20-1

CDR3 protein: CASSQDDTGGYTF
CDR3 DNA: TGCGCCAGCAGCCAAGATGACACCGGGGGCTACACCTTC
D gene: -
clone size: -
J gene: TRBJ1-2
V gene: TRBV4-3

CDR3 protein: CASSLKSEAFF
CDR3 DNA: TGTGCCAGCAGTTTAAAGTCTGAAGCTTTCTTT
D gene: -
clone size: few
J gene: TRBJ1-1
V gene: TRBV28

CDR3 protein: CASSPWGTEAFF
CDR3 DNA: TGTGCCAGCAGCCCATGGGGCACTGAAGCTTTCTTT
D gene: -
clone size: -
J gene: TRBJ1-1
V gene: TRBV6-2/TRBV6-3

CDR3 protein: CASSFQGAGNTEAFF
CDR3 DNA: TGTGCCAGCAGTTTCCAGGGGGCGGGAAACACTGAAGCTTTCTTT
D gene: TRBD1
clone size: -
J gene: TRBJ1-1
V gene: TRBV27

CDR3 protein: CASSLDFGNTEAFF
CDR3 DNA: TGCGCCAGCAGCTTGGATTTCGGGAACACTGAAGCTTTCTTT
D gene: -
clone size: -
J gene: TRBJ1-1
V gene: TRBV5-1

CDR3 protein: CASSQEIQASFYF
CDR3 DNA: TGTGCCAGCAGCCAAGAAATCCAGGCATCATTTTATTTT
D gene: -
clone size: few
J gene: TRBJ1-3
V gene: TRBV14

CDR3 protein: CASSRGVLVSPLHF
CDR3 DNA: TGTGCCAGCAGCCGGGGGGTTTTGGTTTCACCCCTCCACTTT
D gene: -
clone size: -
J gene: TRBJ1-6
V gene: TRBV9

CDR3 protein: CASSRVDSFNQPQHF
CDR3 DNA: TGTGCCAGTTCCAGGGTGGACAGCTTCAATCAGCCCCAGCATTTT
D gene: -
clone size: -
J gene: TRBJ1-5
V gene: TRBV9

CDR3 protein: CASSLYRRPSEAFF
CDR3 DNA: TGTGCCAGCAGTTTATACCGTCGGCCGTCTGAAGCTTTCTTT
D gene: -
clone size: -
J gene: TRBJ1-1
V gene: TRBV27

CDR3 protein: CASSLWQANKETQYF
CDR3 DNA: TGTGCCAGCAGTTTATGGCAGGCCAACAAAGAGACCCAGTACTTC
D gene: -
clone size: -
J gene: TRBJ2-5
V gene: TRBV28

CDR3 protein: CSAIGQGILWDEQYF
CDR3 DNA: TGCAGTGCTATTGGGCAGGGAATATTATGGGACGAGCAGTACTTC
D gene: -
clone size: -
J gene: TRBJ2-7
V gene: TRBV20-1

CDR3 protein: CASSQDVYNEQFF
CDR3 DNA: TGTGCCAGCAGCCAAGACGTCTACAATGAGCAGTTCTTC
D gene: -
clone size: -
J gene: TRBJ2-1
V gene: TRBV3-2

CDR3 protein: CATSRGQEGNSEAFF
CDR3 DNA: TGTGCCACCAGCAGAGGACAGGAGGGAAACTCTGAAGCTTTCTTT
D gene: -
clone size: few
J gene: TRBJ1-1
V gene: TRBV15

CDR3 protein: CASSSPGQVNSGNTIYF
CDR3 DNA: TGTGCCAGCAGTTCACCGGGACAGGTGAACTCTGGAAACACCATATATTTT
D gene: TRBD1
clone size: few
J gene: TRBJ1-3
V gene: TRBV6-6

CDR3 protein: CASSLWTGEKLFF
CDR3 DNA: TGTGCCAGCAGCCTTTGGACAGGAGAAAAACTGTTTTTT
D gene: TRBD1
clone size: -
J gene: TRBJ1-4
V gene: TRBV6-5

CDR3 protein: CASSFSGTGGYEQYF
CDR3 DNA: TGTGCCAGCAGCTTTTCCGGGACAGGGGGCTACGAGCAGTACTTC
D gene: TRBD1
clone size: -
J gene: TRBJ2-7
V gene: TRBV7-6

CDR3 protein: CASSYSTMDRPSYGYTF
CDR3 DNA: TGTGCCAGCAGTTACTCGACTATGGACAGACCTTCCTATGGCTACACCTTC
D gene: -
clone size: few
J gene: TRBJ1-2
V gene: TRBV6-2/TRBV6-3

CDR3 protein: CASSYEAVNYEQYF
CDR3 DNA: TGTGCCAGCAGTTACGAAGCGGTTAACTACGAGCAGTACTTC
D gene: -
clone size: once
J gene: TRBJ2-7
V gene: TRBV6-6

CDR3 protein: CASSAPSRSEKLFF
CDR3 DNA: TGTGCCAGCAGCGCTCCGTCCCGATCTGAAAAACTGTTTTTT
D gene: -
clone size: -
J gene: TRBJ1-4
V gene: TRBV13

CDR3 protein: CASSSSDRSGQPQHF
CDR3 DNA: TGTGCCAGCAGTTCCTCGGACAGGTCGGGTCAGCCCCAGCATTTT
D gene: TRBD1
clone size: few
J gene: TRBJ1-5
V gene: TRBV28

CDR3 protein: CASSRQGDSGYTF
CDR3 DNA: TGTGCCAGCAGCCGACAGGGTGACTCTGGCTACACCTTC
D gene: TRBD1
clone size: -
J gene: TRBJ1-2
V gene: TRBV9

CDR3 protein: CASSPDRGKEKLFF
CDR3 DNA: TGTGCCAGCAGCCCGGACAGGGGAAAAGAAAAACTGTTTTTT
D gene: TRBD1
clone size: few
J gene: TRBJ1-4
V gene: TRBV12-3/TRBV12-4

CDR3 protein: CASSLREAGGYTF
CDR3 DNA: TGCGCCAGCAGTCTCCGGGAAGCAGGGGGCTACACCTTC
D gene: -
clone size: few
J gene: TRBJ1-2
V gene: TRBV5-1

CDR3 protein: CASSPGLAGEAGELFF
CDR3 DNA: TGTGCCAGCAGTCCGGGACTAGCGGGAGAGGCCGGGGAGCTGTTTTTT
D gene: TRBD2
clone size: -
J gene: TRBJ2-2
V gene: TRBV12-3/TRBV12-4

CDR3 protein: CASSWVGQGSEKLFF
CDR3 DNA: TGTGCCAGCAGTTGGGTGGGACAGGGAAGTGAAAAACTGTTTTTT
D gene: TRBD1
clone size: -
J gene: TRBJ1-4
V gene: TRBV12-3/TRBV12-4

CDR3 protein: CSVEERRGGYNEQFF
CDR3 DNA: TGCAGCGTTGAAGAAAGAAGGGGAGGTTACAATGAGCAGTTCTTC
D gene: -
clone size: -
J gene: TRBJ2-1
V gene: TRBV29-1

CDR3 protein: CASSPYPGNTIYF
CDR3 DNA: TGTGCCAGCAGCCCCTACCCCGGAAACACCATATATTTT
D gene: -
clone size: few
J gene: TRBJ1-3
V gene: TRBV7-2

CDR3 protein: CASSSPLLGLSSNQPQHF
CDR3 DNA: TGTGCCAGCAGCTCCCCATTATTGGGTCTATCCAGCAATCAGCCCCAGCATTTT
D gene: -
clone size: few
J gene: TRBJ1-5
V gene: TRBV7-8

CDR3 protein: CASSPTFYRVTYGYTF
CDR3 DNA: TGCGCCAGCAGCCCGACCTTTTACAGGGTGACCTATGGCTACACCTTC
D gene: -
clone size: -
J gene: TRBJ1-2
V gene: TRBV4-1

CDR3 protein: CASSHRRTGGTLSNQPQHF
CDR3 DNA: TGTGCCAGCAGCCACCGTCGGACAGGGGGAACCCTTAGCAATCAGCCCCAGCATTTT
D gene: TRBD1
clone size: few
J gene: TRBJ1-5
V gene: TRBV7-8

CDR3 protein: CASSLTGPPLFF
CDR3 DNA: TGCGCCAGCAGCCTAACCGGCCCCCCTCTGTTCTTC
D gene: -
clone size: -
J gene: TRBJ2-1
V gene: TRBV5-1

CDR3 protein: CATSRDPNTEAFF
CDR3 DNA: TGTGCCACCAGCAGAGATCCGAACACTGAAGCTTTCTTT
D gene: -
clone size: few
J gene: TRBJ1-1
V gene: TRBV15

CDR3 protein: CASSSLAGTGELFF
CDR3 DNA: TGCGCCAGCAGCTCACTAGCGGGAACCGGGGAGCTGTTTTTT
D gene: TRBD2
clone size: -
J gene: TRBJ2-2
V gene: TRBV5-1

CDR3 protein: CASSRNQNTEAFF
CDR3 DNA: TGTGCTAGCAGCCGAAATCAGAACACTGAAGCTTTCTTT
D gene: -
clone size: -
J gene: TRBJ1-1
V gene: TRBV7-7

CDR3 protein: CASSKTGSSYNEQFF
CDR3 DNA: TGTGCCAGCAGTAAAACAGGGAGCTCCTACAATGAGCAGTTCTTC
D gene: -
clone size: -
J gene: TRBJ2-1
V gene: TRBV28

CDR3 protein: CASSPGTDPTRPQHF
CDR3 DNA: TGTGCCAGCAGTCCCGGGACAGATCCTACGAGGCCCCAGCATTTT
D gene: TRBD1
clone size: -
J gene: TRBJ1-5
V gene: TRBV12-3/TRBV12-4